Listed below are T cell receptor beta chains from one sample, sequenced in a study of CD8 T cells in ankylosing spondylitis. TCRdb reanalysed the 5' RACE reads using MiXCR and keeps one entry per CDR3 protein. This table has 300,000 to 350,000 distinct CDR3 sequences, less than 25% appearing once. The sample taken for sequencing was blood, either unsorted or a sorted T cell fraction (not recorded which). Receptors originate from a female donor with ankylosing spondylitis or in good health (not recorded which). The conserved cysteine and the conserved F or W are not part of the CDR3 here. Fields, in order: V gene, J gene, clone size, CDR3 protein. Clone size appears in some rows only: once, few, many, or a class for an expanded clone.

TRBV4-3	TRBJ2-1	few	ASSRDPRTRGEQF
TRBV5-4	TRBJ2-1	.	ASSLGGPRNEQF
TRBV6-1	TRBJ1-6	few	ASSASHSANSPLH
TRBV6-2/TRBV6-3	TRBJ2-7	few	ASSRTRTYEQY
TRBV6-2/TRBV6-3	TRBJ1-1	few	ASSSRLALEAF
TRBV29-1	TRBJ2-7	many	SVERTSGIDEQY
TRBV9	TRBJ2-6	once	ASSGMRVAGANVLT
TRBV29-1	TRBJ2-1	many	SAASGPSYNEQF
TRBV20-1	TRBJ2-7	few	SARWRSGRIDEQY
TRBV15	TRBJ1-3	.	ATSLDRAGNTIY
TRBV7-9	TRBJ1-1	.	ASSRSQVTTEAF
TRBV6-5	TRBJ2-7	many	ASSRLAGDYEQY
TRBV20-1	TRBJ1-1	few	SAEPQGYAEAF
TRBV5-1	TRBJ1-2	.	ASRSDSGGAKNYGYT
TRBV20-1	TRBJ2-3	.	SARAGGADLDTQY
TRBV20-1	TRBJ2-7	.	SAREGKPPHEQY
TRBV29-1	TRBJ1-1	many	SVHNGDEAF
TRBV28	TRBJ2-7	.	ASSSGTGEYEQY
TRBV27	TRBJ2-1	many	ASSSADSSYNEQF
TRBV28	TRBJ2-2	.	ASSGGGGELF
TRBV5-1	TRBJ2-1	.	ASSSGQGSYNEQF
TRBV20-1	TRBJ2-3	.	SAWPKADTQY
TRBV4-2	TRBJ2-3	many	ASNHEKGGGDTQY
TRBV20-1	TRBJ2-7	.	SARSPGPLRYEQY
TRBV4-1	TRBJ1-2	.	ASSRGPDNYGYT
TRBV28	TRBJ2-5	.	ASSSPVGWEEKETQY
TRBV7-9	TRBJ1-2	.	ASSLLSSRYGYT
TRBV7-2	TRBJ1-1	.	ASSVQSQNTEAF